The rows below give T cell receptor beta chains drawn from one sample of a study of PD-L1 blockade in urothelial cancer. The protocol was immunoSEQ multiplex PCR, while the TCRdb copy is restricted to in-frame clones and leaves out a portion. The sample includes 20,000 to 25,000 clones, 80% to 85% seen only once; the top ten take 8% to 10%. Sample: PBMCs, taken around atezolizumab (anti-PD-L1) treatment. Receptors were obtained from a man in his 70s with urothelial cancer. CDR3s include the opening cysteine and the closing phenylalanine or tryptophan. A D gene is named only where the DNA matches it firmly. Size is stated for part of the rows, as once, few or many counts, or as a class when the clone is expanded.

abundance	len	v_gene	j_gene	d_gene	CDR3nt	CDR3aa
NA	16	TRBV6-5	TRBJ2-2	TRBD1	TGTGCCAGCAGTTACCGGGACAGGGGGGGCACCGGGGAGCTGTTTTTT	CASSYRDRGGTGELFF
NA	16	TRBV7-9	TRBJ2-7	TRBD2	TGTGCCAGCAGCCACGGGACTAGCGGGAGAATCGGCGAGCAGTACTTC	CASSHGTSGRIGEQYF
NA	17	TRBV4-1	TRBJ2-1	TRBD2	TGCGCCAGCAGCCATGAAATAGCGGGAGCCGGCTACAATGAGCAGTTCTTC	CASSHEIAGAGYNEQFF
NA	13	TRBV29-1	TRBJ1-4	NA	TGCAGCGTTGCGACGAGGTCCAATGAAAAACTGTTTTTT	CSVATRSNEKLFF
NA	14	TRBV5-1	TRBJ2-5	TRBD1	TGCGCCAGCAGCTGGGGGACAGTACAAGAGACCCAGTACTTC	CASSWGTVQETQYF
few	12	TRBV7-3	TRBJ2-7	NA	TGTGCCAGCAGCTTACAGGGTTCCGAGCAGTACTTC	CASSLQGSEQYF
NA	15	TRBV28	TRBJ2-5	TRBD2	TGTGCCAGCAGTTTTAGCGGGACTACGCAAGAGACCCAGTACTTC	CASSFSGTTQETQYF
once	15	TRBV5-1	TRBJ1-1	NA	TGCGCCAGCAGCTTGGATCAGGTATCTAACACTGAAGCTTTCTTT	CASSLDQVSNTEAFF
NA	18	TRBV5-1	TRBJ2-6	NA	TGCGCCAGCAGCCGGGGCGGGACAGTCCTATCTGGGGCCAACGTCCTGACTTTC	CASSRGGTVLSGANVLTF
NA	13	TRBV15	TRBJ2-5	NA	TGTGCCACCAGCAGAGACAGGCAAGAGACCCAGTACTTC	CATSRDRQETQYF
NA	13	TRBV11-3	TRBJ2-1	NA	TGTGCCAGCAGCGGGGACATCCGCGGCGGGCAGTTCTTC	CASSGDIRGGQFF
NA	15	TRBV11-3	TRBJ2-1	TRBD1	TGTGCCAGCAGCGTGACAGGGGCCTTCTACAATGAGCAGTTCTTC	CASSVTGAFYNEQFF
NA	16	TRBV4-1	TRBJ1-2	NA	TGCGCCAGCAGCCGCCTTGCAGGGGCCGGCCGGGAAGCCTACACCTTC	CASSRLAGAGREAYTF
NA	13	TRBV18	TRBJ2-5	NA	TGTGCCAGCTCACTGGGCCTCCAAGAGACCCAGTACTTC	CASSLGLQETQYF
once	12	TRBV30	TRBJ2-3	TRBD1	TGTGCCTGGGTGACAGGGGGAGATACGCAGTATTTT	CAWVTGGDTQYF
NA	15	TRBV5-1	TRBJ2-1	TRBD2	TGCGCCAGCAGCTTGGGCAGCGGGGGTTACAATGAGCAGTTCTTC	CASSLGSGGYNEQFF
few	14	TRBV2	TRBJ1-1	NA	TGTGCCAGCAGTGAAGTTGGAGTCTTCACTGAAGCTTTCTTT	CASSEVGVFTEAFF